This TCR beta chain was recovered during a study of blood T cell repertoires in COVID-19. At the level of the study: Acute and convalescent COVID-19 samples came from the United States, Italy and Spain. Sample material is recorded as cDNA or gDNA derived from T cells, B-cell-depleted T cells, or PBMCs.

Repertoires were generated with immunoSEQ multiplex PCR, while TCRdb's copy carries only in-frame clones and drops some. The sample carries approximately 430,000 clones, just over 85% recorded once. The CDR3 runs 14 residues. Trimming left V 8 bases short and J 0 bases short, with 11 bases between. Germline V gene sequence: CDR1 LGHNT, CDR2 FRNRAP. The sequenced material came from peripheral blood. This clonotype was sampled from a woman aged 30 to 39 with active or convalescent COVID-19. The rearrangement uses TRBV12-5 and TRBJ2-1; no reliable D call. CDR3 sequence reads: CASYDSYSYNEQFF. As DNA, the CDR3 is TGTGCTAGTTACGACTCATACTCCTACAATGAGCAGTTCTTC.